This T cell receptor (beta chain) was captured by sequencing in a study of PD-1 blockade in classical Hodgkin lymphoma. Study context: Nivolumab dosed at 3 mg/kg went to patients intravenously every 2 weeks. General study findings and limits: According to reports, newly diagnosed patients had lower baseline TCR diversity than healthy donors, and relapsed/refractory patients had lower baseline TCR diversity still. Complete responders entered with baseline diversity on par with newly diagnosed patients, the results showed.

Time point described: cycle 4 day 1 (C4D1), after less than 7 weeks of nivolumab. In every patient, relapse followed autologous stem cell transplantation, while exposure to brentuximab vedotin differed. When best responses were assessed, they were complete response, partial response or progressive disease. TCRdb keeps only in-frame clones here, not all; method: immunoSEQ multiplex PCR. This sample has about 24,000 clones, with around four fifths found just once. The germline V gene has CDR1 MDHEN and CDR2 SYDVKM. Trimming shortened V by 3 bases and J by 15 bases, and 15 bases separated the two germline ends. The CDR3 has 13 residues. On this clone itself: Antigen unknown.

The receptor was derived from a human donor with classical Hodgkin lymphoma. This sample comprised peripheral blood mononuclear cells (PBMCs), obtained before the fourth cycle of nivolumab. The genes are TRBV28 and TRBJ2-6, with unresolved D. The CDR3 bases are TGTGCCAGCAGTTTCGACGGCTCCGGACCCCTGACTTTC. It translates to CASSFDGSGPLTF. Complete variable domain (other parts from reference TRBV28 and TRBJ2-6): DVKVTQSSRYLVKRTGEKVFLECVQDMDHENMFWYRQDPGLGLRLIYFSYDVKMKEKGDIPEGYSVSREKKERFSLILESASTNQTSMYLCASSFDGSGPLTFGAGSRLTVL.